Listed below are T cell receptor beta chains from one sample, sequenced in a study of blood T cell repertoires in COVID-19. Using immunoSEQ multiplex PCR, the repertoire was profiled, and TCRdb retains in-frame clones only, with some absent. The sample includes 59,000 or so clones, roughly 79% of them seen just once. The sample taken for sequencing was peripheral blood. All receptors derive from a woman of 80 years or more with active or convalescent COVID-19. Each CDR3 is given with its conserved first and last residue. Each record gives: J gene, clone size, D gene, V gene, CDR3 DNA, CDR3 protein. A D gene is named only where the DNA matches it firmly. The size field is filled for only some rows; it gives once, few, many or a size class.

j_call: TRBJ1-2
clone_size: .
d_call: TRBD1
v_call: TRBV6-5
cdr3_nt: TGTGCCAGCAGGAAGGAGGCGACAGGGACAGGCTACACCTTC
cdr3_aa: CASRKEATGTGYTF

j_call: TRBJ2-5
clone_size: .
d_call: .
v_call: TRBV24-1
cdr3_nt: TGTGCCACCAGTGATTGGACAGACCGAGAGACCCAGTACTTC
cdr3_aa: CATSDWTDRETQYF

j_call: TRBJ2-7
clone_size: .
d_call: .
v_call: TRBV10-1
cdr3_nt: TGCGCCAGCAGTTCAGGACAGTCCTACGAGCAGTACTTC
cdr3_aa: CASSSGQSYEQYF

j_call: TRBJ1-4
clone_size: .
d_call: .
v_call: TRBV4-3
cdr3_nt: TGCGCCAGCAGCCAAGTGGCAGAAGAAAAACTGTTTTTT
cdr3_aa: CASSQVAEEKLFF

j_call: TRBJ2-6
clone_size: .
d_call: .
v_call: TRBV3-1/TRBV3-2
cdr3_nt: TGTGCCAGCAGCCGTACAGGGTCCGGGGCCAACGTCCTGACTTTC
cdr3_aa: CASSRTGSGANVLTF

j_call: TRBJ1-1
clone_size: .
d_call: .
v_call: TRBV7-9
cdr3_nt: TGTGCCAGCAGCTTACTCAGGGGAAACACTGAAGCTTTCTTT
cdr3_aa: CASSLLRGNTEAFF

j_call: TRBJ1-4
clone_size: .
d_call: .
v_call: TRBV6-2/TRBV6-3
cdr3_nt: TGTGCCAGCAGCCGTGCACCGAGTAGAGGGGAAAAACTGTTTTTT
cdr3_aa: CASSRAPSRGEKLFF

j_call: TRBJ1-1
clone_size: .
d_call: TRBD1
v_call: TRBV2
cdr3_nt: TGTGCCAGCAGTGACGGACAGGGGAATACTGAAGCTTTCTTT
cdr3_aa: CASSDGQGNTEAFF

j_call: TRBJ2-1
clone_size: few
d_call: .
v_call: TRBV7-2
cdr3_nt: TGTGCCAGCAGCATCCTACTAGGAGATGAGCAGTTCTTC
cdr3_aa: CASSILLGDEQFF

j_call: TRBJ2-7
clone_size: .
d_call: TRBD2
v_call: TRBV3-1/TRBV3-2
cdr3_nt: TGTGCCAGCAGCCAAGACGGGGGAGGGAGACAGTACTTC
cdr3_aa: CASSQDGGGRQYF

j_call: TRBJ1-2
clone_size: once
d_call: TRBD1
v_call: TRBV5-1
cdr3_nt: TGCGCCAGCAGCTTGTCCGGGACAGACTATGGCTACACCTTC
cdr3_aa: CASSLSGTDYGYTF

j_call: TRBJ2-5
clone_size: .
d_call: TRBD1
v_call: TRBV18
cdr3_nt: TGTGCCAGCTCACCGACAGGGGGCGCAGAGACCCAGTACTTC
cdr3_aa: CASSPTGGAETQYF

j_call: TRBJ1-1
clone_size: .
d_call: .
v_call: TRBV6-5
cdr3_nt: TGTGCCAGCAGTTCCGACAGGTTGAACACTGAAGCTTTCTTT
cdr3_aa: CASSSDRLNTEAFF

j_call: TRBJ2-4
clone_size: .
d_call: .
v_call: TRBV18
cdr3_nt: TGTGCCAGCTCAGGCGGCAGGGTTACAGCCAAAAACATTCAGTACTTC
cdr3_aa: CASSGGRVTAKNIQYF

j_call: TRBJ2-6
clone_size: .
d_call: TRBD1
v_call: TRBV6-4
cdr3_nt: TGTGCCAGCACCCCCTGGGACAGGACCATCTCTGGGGCCAACGTCCTGACTTTC
cdr3_aa: CASTPWDRTISGANVLTF

j_call: TRBJ1-1
clone_size: .
d_call: .
v_call: TRBV19
cdr3_nt: TGTGCCAGTAGTATGAGGCAGGGTGGGTCGGAACGCACTGAAGCTTTCTTT
cdr3_aa: CASSMRQGGSERTEAFF

j_call: TRBJ1-4
clone_size: .
d_call: .
v_call: TRBV6-1
cdr3_nt: TGTGCCAGCAGTGAAACAGGGCGGTGGGAAAAACTGTTTTTT
cdr3_aa: CASSETGRWEKLFF